This T cell receptor (beta chain) was documented in a study of T cell responses to AZD1222 COVID-19 vaccine. Whole-study results and caveats: Spike-specific TCR depth and breadth grew after two AZD1222 doses. Baseline serology detected seropositivity in only 5 to 7 AZD1222 recipients. Most donors were white British and more were female, and clonal diversity was possibly underestimated. CD4 TCRs covered the whole spike, strongest at regions 160-218 and 743-854.

The repertoire was sequenced with immunoSEQ multiplex PCR; TCRdb's copy has only in-frame clones and lacks some. Among around 88,000 clones, approximately 86% were seen once, and the ten largest hold 5.8%. Remarks on this clone: Its cognate antigen is unknown.

The sequence came from an adult in good health. The specimen comprised peripheral blood, sampled on day 0 of AZD1222 vaccination.

The CDR3 region has the DNA TGCGCCAGCAGCCATGGCGTCGCCAATGAGCAGTTCTTC. It specifies CASSHGVANEQFF. This chain joins TRBV4-3 and TRBJ2-1; D remains unclear. Germline V gives CDR1 LGHNA, CDR2 YSLEER. This CDR3 comprises 13 residues. V lost 3 bases to trimming and J lost 6 bases, with 9 bases between them.